This T cell receptor (beta chain) was sequenced during a study of human T cells and chemical hapten exposure. Broader study findings: The study found that DPC sensitization did not change TCRs above 1 in 1000 frequency. Expanded TCRs created a significantly greater count of big CDR3 similarity clusters than controls did.

Each CDR3 protein gets one entry after TCRdb re-called the RACE reads with MiXCR. The table includes roughly 380,000 distinct CDR3 sequences, roughly 4.6% detected once. Trimming removed 6 bases at V and 7 bases at J, with 13 bases between. From germline, CDR1 is MNHEY and CDR2 SMNVEV (reference sequence). This CDR3 region has 14 residues. Noted time point: pre-sensitization, week 0. Described treatment: therapeutic diphenylcyclopropenone sensitization with weekly scalp DPC. This clonotype was counted between two and nine times. Its antigen remains unknown. The receptor was isolated from a woman aged 45-65 years with alopecia areata. Some clones in this sample may be carry-over from other donors' samples. The starting material was whole blood, obtained in connection with sensitization to the hapten diphenylcyclopropenone (DPC). The V call is TRBV27, the J call TRBJ1-6; D possibly corresponds to TRBD1 (5 bases). The CDR3 DNA is TGTGCCAGCAGCCCTATTCGGGGGAATTCACCCCTCCACTTT. Residues: CASSPIRGNSPLHF.